This TCR beta chain was profiled in a study of T cell clonality in common variable immunodeficiency. The study's findings and limits: Authors noted CVID clonality's cause needs subpopulation repertoire sequencing. In common variable immunodeficiency, TCR beta chains reportedly carried fewer deletions and N-nucleotide insertions. CVID subjects showed higher TCRbeta clonality than healthy controls.

Trimming cost V 10 bases and J 1 base, with 17 bases left between them. Germline V gives CDR1 SNHLY, CDR2 FYNNEI. This CDR3 is 15 amino acids long. Using immunoSEQ multiplex PCR, the repertoire was profiled, and TCRdb retains in-frame clones only, with some absent. This sample carries 30,000 to 40,000 clones, none of them present only once. There are many counts of this clone. Its target is unknown. The missing CDR3 end, 3 residues past where the read stops, is filled in from the germline J gene. Both groups were predominantly of Caucasian heritage. The chain is built from TRBV2 and TRBJ2-1, with a possible D match to TRBD1 (6 bases). This receptor was taken from a person aged 18 to 75 in good health. The material sequenced was peripheral blood mononuclear cells. The sequenced CDR3 bases are TGTGCCACCCTTAAGGGGGAAAGGTCCTACAATGAG. This translates into CATLKGERSYNE. The whole CDR3 is CATLKGERSYNEQFF.